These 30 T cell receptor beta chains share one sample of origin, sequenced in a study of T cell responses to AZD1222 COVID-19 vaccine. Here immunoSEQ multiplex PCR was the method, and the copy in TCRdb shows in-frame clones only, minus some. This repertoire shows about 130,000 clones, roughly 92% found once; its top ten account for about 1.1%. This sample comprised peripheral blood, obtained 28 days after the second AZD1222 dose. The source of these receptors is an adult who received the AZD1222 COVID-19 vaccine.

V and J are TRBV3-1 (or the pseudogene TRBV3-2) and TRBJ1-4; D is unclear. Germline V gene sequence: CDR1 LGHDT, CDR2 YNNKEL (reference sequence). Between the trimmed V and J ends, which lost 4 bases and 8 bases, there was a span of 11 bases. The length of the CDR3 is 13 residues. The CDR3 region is CASSLAGGEKLFF. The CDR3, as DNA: TGTGCCAGCAGCCTGGCAGGCGGAGAAAAACTGTTTTTT.

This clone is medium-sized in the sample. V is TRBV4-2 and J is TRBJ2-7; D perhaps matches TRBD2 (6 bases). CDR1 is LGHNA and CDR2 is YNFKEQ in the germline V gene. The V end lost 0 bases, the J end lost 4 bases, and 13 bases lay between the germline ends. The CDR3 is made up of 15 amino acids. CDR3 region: CASSQELASAYEQYF. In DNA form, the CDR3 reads TGTGCCAGCAGCCAAGAATTGGCTAGCGCTTACGAGCAGTACTTC.

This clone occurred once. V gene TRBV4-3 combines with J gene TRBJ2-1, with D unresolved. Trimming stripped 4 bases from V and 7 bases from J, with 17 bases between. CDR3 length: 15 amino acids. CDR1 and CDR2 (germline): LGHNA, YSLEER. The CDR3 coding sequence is TGCGCCAGCAGCCCTCAGACAAATCCCCAAAATGAGCAGTTCTTC. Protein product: CASSPQTNPQNEQFF.

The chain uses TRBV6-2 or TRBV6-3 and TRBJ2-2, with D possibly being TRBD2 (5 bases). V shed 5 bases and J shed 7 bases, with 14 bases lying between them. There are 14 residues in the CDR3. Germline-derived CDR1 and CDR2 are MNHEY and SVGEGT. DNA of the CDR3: TGTGCCAGCAGTCCCCTTCCCGGGAACGGGGAGCTGTTTTTT. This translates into CASSPLPGNGELFF.

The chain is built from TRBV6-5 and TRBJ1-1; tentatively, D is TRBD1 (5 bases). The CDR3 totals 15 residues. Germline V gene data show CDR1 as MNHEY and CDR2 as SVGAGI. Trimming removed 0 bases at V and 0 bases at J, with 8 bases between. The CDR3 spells CASSYSPGVNTEAFF. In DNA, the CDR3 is TGTGCCAGCAGTTACTCCCCGGGGGTGAACACTGAAGCTTTCTTT.

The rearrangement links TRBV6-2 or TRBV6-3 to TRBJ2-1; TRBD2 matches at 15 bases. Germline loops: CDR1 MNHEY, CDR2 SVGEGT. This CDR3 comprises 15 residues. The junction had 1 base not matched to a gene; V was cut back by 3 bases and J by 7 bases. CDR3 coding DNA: TGTGCCAGCAGTTATGGACTAGCGGGAGGGAATGAGCAGTTCTTC. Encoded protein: CASSYGLAGGNEQFF.

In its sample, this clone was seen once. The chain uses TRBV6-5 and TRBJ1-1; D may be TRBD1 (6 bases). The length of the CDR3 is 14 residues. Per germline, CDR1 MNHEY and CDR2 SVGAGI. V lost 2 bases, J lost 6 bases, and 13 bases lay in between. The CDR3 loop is CASSYLGGMPEAFF. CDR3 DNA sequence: TGTGCCAGCAGTTACCTCGGGGGCATGCCTGAAGCTTTCTTT.

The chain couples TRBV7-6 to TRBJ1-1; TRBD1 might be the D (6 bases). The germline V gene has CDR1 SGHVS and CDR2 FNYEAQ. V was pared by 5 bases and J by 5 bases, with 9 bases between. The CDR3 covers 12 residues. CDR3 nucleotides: TGTGCCAGCAGCGCCAGGGGTACTGAAGCTTTCTTT. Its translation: CASSARGTEAFF.

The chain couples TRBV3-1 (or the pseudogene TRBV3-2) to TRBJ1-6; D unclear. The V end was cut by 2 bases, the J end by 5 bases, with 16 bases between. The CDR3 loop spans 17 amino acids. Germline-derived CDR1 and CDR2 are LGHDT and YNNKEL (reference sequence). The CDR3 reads CASSQYRGTVNNSPLHF. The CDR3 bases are TGTGCCAGCAGCCAATACCGCGGAACAGTAAATAATTCACCCCTCCACTTT.

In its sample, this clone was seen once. CDR3 DNA sequence: TGTGCCAGCAGCGAGGACACATACGAGCAGTACTTC. It encodes CASSEDTYEQYF. This chain connects TRBV2 to TRBJ2-7, with D possibly being TRBD1 (5 bases). CDR1 and CDR2 (germline): SNHLY, FYNNEI. This CDR3 has 12 residues. V dropped 6 bases and J dropped 4 bases, with 10 bases sitting between them.

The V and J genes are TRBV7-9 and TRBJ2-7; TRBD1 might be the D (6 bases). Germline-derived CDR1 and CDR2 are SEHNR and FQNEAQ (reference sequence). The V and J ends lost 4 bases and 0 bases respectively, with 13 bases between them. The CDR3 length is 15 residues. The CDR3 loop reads CASSSSRGFSYEQYF. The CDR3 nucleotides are TGTGCCAGCAGCTCCTCCAGGGGATTCTCCTACGAGCAGTACTTC.

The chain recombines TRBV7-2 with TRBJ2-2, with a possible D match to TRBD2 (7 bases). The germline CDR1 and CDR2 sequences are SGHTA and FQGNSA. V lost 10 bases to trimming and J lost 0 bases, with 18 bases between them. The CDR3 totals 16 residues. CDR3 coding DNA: TGTGCCACCCCGCGGGGGCAGGGGTCGAACACCGGGGAGCTGTTTTTT. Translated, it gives CATPRGQGSNTGELFF.

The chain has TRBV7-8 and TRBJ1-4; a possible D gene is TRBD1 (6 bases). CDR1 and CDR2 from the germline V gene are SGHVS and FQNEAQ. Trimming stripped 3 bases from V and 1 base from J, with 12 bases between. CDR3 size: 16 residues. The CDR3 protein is CASSFDPGQTNEKLFF. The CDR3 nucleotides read TGTGCCAGCAGCTTCGATCCGGGACAAACTAATGAAAAACTGTTTTTT.

The DNA of the CDR3 is TGTGCCAGCAGCGTGGACAGGGCTAGCACAGATACGCAGTATTTT. It encodes CASSVDRASTDTQYF. The genes are TRBV7-2 and TRBJ2-3; TRBD1 matches at 8 bases. This CDR3 comprises 15 residues. V was pared by 5 bases and J by 0 bases, with 4 bases of the junction left unmatched. Per the germline V gene, CDR1 is SGHTA and CDR2 is FQGNSA.

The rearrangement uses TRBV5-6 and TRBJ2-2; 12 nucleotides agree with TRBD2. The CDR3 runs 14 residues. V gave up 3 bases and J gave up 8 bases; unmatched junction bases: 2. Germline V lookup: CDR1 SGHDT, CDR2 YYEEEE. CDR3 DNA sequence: TGTGCCAGCAGCTCACTAGCGGGAGGAGGGGAGCTGTTTTTT. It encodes CASSSLAGGGELFF.

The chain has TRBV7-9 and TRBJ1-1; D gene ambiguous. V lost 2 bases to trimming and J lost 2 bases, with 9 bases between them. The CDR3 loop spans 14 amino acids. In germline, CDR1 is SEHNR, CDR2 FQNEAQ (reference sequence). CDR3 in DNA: TGTGCCAGCAGCTTAAGTCAAGACAACACTGAAGCTTTCTTT. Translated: CASSLSQDNTEAFF.

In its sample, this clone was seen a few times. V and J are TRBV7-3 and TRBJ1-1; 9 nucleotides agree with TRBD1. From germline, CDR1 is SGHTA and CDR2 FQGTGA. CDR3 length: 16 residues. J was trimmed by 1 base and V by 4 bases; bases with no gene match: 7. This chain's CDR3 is CASSSGTGYANTEAFF. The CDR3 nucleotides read TGTGCCAGCAGCTCTGGGACAGGGTATGCGAACACTGAAGCTTTCTTT. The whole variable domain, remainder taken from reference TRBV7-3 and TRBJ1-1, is GAGVSQTPSNKVTEKGKYVELRCDPISGHTALYWYRQSLGQGPEFLIYFQGTGAADDSGLPNDRFFAVRPEGSVSTLKIQRTERGDSAVYLCASSSGTGYANTEAFFGQGTRLTVV.

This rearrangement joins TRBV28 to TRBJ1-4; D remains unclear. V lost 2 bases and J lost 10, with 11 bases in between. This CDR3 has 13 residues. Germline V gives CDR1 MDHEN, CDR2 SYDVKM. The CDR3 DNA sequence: TGTGCCAGCAGTTTAGAGTGGGAGGGAAAACTGTTTTTT. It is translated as CASSLEWEGKLFF.

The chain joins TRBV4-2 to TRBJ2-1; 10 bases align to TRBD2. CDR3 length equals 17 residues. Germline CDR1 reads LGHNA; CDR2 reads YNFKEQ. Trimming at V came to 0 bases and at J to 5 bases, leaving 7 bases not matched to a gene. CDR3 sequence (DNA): TGTGCCAGCAGCCAAGAGTTCGTTAGCGGGGGGAACAATGAGCAGTTCTTC. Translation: CASSQEFVSGGNNEQFF.

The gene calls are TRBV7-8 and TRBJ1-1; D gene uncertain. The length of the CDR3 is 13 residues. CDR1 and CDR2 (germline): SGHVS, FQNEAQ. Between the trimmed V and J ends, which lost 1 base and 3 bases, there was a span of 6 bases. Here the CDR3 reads CASSLVQDTEAFF. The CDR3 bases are TGTGCCAGCAGCTTAGTGCAGGACACTGAAGCTTTCTTT.

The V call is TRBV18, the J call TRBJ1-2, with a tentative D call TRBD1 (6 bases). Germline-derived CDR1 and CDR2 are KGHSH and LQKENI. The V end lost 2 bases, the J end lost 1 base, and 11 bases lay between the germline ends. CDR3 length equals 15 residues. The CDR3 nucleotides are TGTGCCAGCTCACCAACTACAGGGTTTAACTATGGCTACACCTTC. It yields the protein CASSPTTGFNYGYTF. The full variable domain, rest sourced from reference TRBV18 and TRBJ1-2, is NAGVMQNPRHLVRRRGQEARLRCSPMKGHSHVYWYRQLPEEGLKFMVYLQKENIIDESGMPKERFSAEFPKEGPSILRIQQVVRGDSAAYFCASSPTTGFNYGYTFGSGTRLTVV.

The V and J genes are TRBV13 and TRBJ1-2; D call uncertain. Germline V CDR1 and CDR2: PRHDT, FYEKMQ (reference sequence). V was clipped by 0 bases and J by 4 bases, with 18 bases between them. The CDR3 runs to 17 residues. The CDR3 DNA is TGTGCCAGCAGCTTAGGGGCCCTCGGGAGGAAAGGCTATGGCTACACCTTC. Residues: CASSLGALGRKGYGYTF.

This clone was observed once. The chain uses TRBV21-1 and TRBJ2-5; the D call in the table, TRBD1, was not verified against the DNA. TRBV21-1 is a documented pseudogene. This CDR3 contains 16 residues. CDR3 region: CASRKQRSGWRETQYF. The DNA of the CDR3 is TGTGCCAGCAGGAAGCAAAGGTCAGGGTGGCGGGAGACCCAGTACTTC.

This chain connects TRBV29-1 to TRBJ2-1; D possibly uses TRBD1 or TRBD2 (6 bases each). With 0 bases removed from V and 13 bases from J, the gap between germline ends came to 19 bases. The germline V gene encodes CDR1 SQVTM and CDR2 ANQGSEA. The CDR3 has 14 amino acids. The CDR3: CSVEDRGEGGTQFF. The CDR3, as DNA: TGCAGCGTTGAAGATCGAGGGGAAGGAGGGACACAGTTCTTC.

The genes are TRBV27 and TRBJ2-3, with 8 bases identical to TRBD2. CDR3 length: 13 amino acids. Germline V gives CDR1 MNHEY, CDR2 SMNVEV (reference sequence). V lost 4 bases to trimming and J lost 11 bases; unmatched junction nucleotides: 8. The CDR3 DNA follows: TGTGCCAGCAGTTGGAACGGGGGGGCCGGGCAGTATTTT. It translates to CASSWNGGAGQYF.

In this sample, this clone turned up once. The CDR3 bases are TGTGCCAGCGGCTTGCTGGGCAGCACGGGTGGCTACACCTTC. Translation: CASGLLGSTGGYTF. The chain combines TRBV6-6 with TRBJ1-2; D is undetermined. CDR1 MNHNY and CDR2 SVGAGI come from the germline V gene (reference sequence). The CDR3 runs 14 residues. Between the trimmed V and J ends, which lost 8 bases and 7 bases, there was a span of 20 bases.

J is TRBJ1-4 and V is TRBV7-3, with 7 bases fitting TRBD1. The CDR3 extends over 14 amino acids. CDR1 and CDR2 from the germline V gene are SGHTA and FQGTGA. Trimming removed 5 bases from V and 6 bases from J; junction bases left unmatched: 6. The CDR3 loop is CASSLQGGDEKLFF. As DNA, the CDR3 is TGTGCCAGCAGCCTCCAGGGGGGGGATGAAAAACTGTTTTTT.

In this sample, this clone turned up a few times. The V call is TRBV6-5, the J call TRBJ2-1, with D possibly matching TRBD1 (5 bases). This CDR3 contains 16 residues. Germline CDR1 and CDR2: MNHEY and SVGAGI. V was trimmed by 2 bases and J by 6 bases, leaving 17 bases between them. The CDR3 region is CASSYPIRVRINEQFF. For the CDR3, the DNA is TGTGCCAGCAGTTACCCTATCAGGGTTAGGATCAATGAGCAGTTCTTC.

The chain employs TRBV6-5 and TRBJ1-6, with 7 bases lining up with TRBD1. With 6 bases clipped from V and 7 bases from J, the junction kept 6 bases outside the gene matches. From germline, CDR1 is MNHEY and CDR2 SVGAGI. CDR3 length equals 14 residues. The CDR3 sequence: CASRKGQLNSPLHF. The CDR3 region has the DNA TGTGCCAGCAGGAAGGGACAGCTCAATTCACCCCTCCACTTT.

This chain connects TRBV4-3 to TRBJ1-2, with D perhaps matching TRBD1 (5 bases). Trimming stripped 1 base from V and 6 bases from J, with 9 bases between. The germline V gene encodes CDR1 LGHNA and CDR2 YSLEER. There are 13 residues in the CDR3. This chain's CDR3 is CASSQAWGDGYTF. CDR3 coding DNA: TGCGCCAGCAGCCAAGCTTGGGGGGATGGCTACACCTTC.